The rows below give T cell receptor beta chains drawn from one sample of a study of T cell responses to AZD1222 COVID-19 vaccine. Sequenced by immunoSEQ multiplex PCR; TCRdb stores in-frame clones only, minus some. The sample lists tens of thousands of clones, under 95% seen once, with 4.5% to 5.5% in the top ten. The sequencing used peripheral blood, collected on day 0 of MenACWY control vaccination. The receptors derive from an adult in good health. Both conserved end residues are part of each CDR3. The D gene is left open where the match is weak. The size of a clone is reported for some rows only, either as once, few or many, or as a class for expanded clones.

v_gene	d_gene	j_gene	abundance	CDR3aa	CDR3nt
TRBV27	-	TRBJ2-7	-	CASSVVKGEQYF	TGTGCCAGCAGTGTCGTCAAGGGCGAGCAGTACTTC
TRBV6-1	-	TRBJ2-6	-	CASSVGPRSGANVLTF	TGTGCCAGCAGTGTAGGTCCCCGCTCTGGGGCCAACGTCCTGACTTTC
TRBV10-2	-	TRBJ1-1	-	CASVRGMNTEAFF	TGCGCCAGCGTAAGGGGCATGAACACTGAAGCTTTCTTT
TRBV6-6	TRBD2	TRBJ2-1	few	CASRLAGERSSYNEQFF	TGTGCCAGCCGTCTAGCGGGAGAAAGGAGCTCCTACAATGAGCAGTTCTTC
TRBV30	TRBD1	TRBJ1-2	-	CAWSQKTGGNGYTF	TGTGCCTGGAGTCAAAAGACAGGGGGTAATGGCTACACCTTC
TRBV10-3	-	TRBJ1-2	-	CAISESKGGYGYTF	TGTGCCATCAGTGAGTCGAAAGGGGGCTATGGCTACACCTTC
TRBV3-1/TRBV3-2	TRBD1	TRBJ1-1	-	CASSQRYRGDTEAFF	TGTGCCAGCAGCCAACGGTACAGGGGGGACACTGAAGCTTTCTTT
TRBV12-3/TRBV12-4	-	TRBJ2-7	-	CVSSGGGPNEQYF	TGTGTCAGCAGTGGAGGGGGTCCCAACGAGCAGTACTTC
TRBV7-9	-	TRBJ2-3	-	CASSRGSTDTQYF	TGTGCCAGCAGCCGCGGGTCCACAGATACGCAGTATTTT
TRBV4-1	-	TRBJ2-7	-	CASSQGRNSYEQYF	TGCGCCAGCAGCCAAGGTAGGAACAGTTACGAGCAGTACTTC
TRBV7-2	TRBD1	TRBJ2-7	-	CASSPWTGGNNEQYF	TGTGCCAGCAGCCCCTGGACAGGGGGAAACAACGAGCAGTACTTC
TRBV7-9	TRBD1	TRBJ2-1	-	CASSRTTGATYNEQFF	TGTGCCAGCAGTCGAACGACAGGGGCCACCTACAATGAGCAGTTCTTC
TRBV30	-	TRBJ2-6	-	CAWSLGGGAGANVLTF	TGTGCCTGGAGCCTGGGTGGAGGGGCTGGGGCCAACGTCCTGACTTTC
TRBV7-9	-	TRBJ1-1	-	CASSLDFTEAFF	TGTGCCAGCAGCTTAGACTTCACTGAAGCTTTCTTT
TRBV28	-	TRBJ1-2	-	CASSSLGYGYTF	TGTGCCAGCAGTTCCCTTGGATATGGCTACACCTTC
TRBV4-2	-	TRBJ1-2	once	CASSQGWQDGYTF	TGTGCCAGCAGCCAAGGGTGGCAGGATGGCTACACCTTC
TRBV10-3	-	TRBJ1-4	-	CAIGPINEKLFF	TGTGCCATAGGCCCGATCAATGAAAAACTGTTTTTT
TRBV11-2	-	TRBJ2-3	-	CASSLRARGGTDTQYF	TGTGCCAGCAGCTTACGGGCCAGGGGGGGCACAGATACGCAGTATTTT
TRBV10-2	TRBD2	TRBJ2-1	-	CASRISGTDYNEQFF	TGCGCCAGCAGAATTAGCGGGACCGATTACAATGAGCAGTTCTTC
TRBV28	-	TRBJ1-1	-	CASSLSWGGNTEAFF	TGTGCCAGCAGCCTATCCTGGGGGGGGAACACTGAAGCTTTCTTT
TRBV10-3	TRBD1	TRBJ1-2	-	CAISEAGDRAGYTF	TGTGCCATCAGTGAGGCAGGGGACAGGGCTGGCTACACCTTC
TRBV30	-	TRBJ2-1	-	CAWIRGTGNEQFF	TGTGCCTGGATTCGGGGGACGGGCAATGAGCAGTTCTTC
TRBV4-1	-	TRBJ1-3	-	CASSQEGWSTGNTIYF	TGCGCCAGCAGCCAAGAGGGGTGGTCGACTGGAAACACCATATATTTT
TRBV30	-	TRBJ1-1	-	CAWSVKSDLYTEAFF	TGTGCCTGGAGTGTTAAGTCCGATCTGTACACTGAAGCTTTCTTT
TRBV2	-	TRBJ1-2	-	CASGAAGSRYGYTF	TGTGCCAGCGGGGCCGCCGGGTCCCGCTATGGCTACACCTTC
TRBV28	-	TRBJ2-2	-	CASSGGPTNTGELFF	TGTGCCAGCAGTGGAGGGCCGACGAACACCGGGGAGCTGTTTTTT
TRBV19	-	TRBJ1-3	-	CASIPRRPGNTIYF	TGTGCCAGTATCCCCCGGCGTCCTGGAAACACCATATATTTT
TRBV7-9	-	TRBJ1-1	-	CASRLVPEQGRTEAFF	TGTGCCAGCAGACTCGTCCCAGAACAGGGAAGGACTGAAGCTTTCTTT
TRBV24-1	-	TRBJ2-6	-	CATSDPRGYGANVLTF	TGTGCCACCAGTGATCCACGGGGCTACGGGGCCAACGTCCTGACTTTC
TRBV15	-	TRBJ1-2	-	CATSRGGRAGYTF	TGTGCCACCAGCAGAGGGGGTCGGGCGGGCTACACCTTC
TRBV21-1	-	TRBJ1-3	-	CARVEGADGNTIYF	TGTGCCAGAGTCGAGGGCGCGGATGGAAACACCATATATTTT
TRBV28	-	TRBJ1-2	-	CASSSPRRARSGYTF	TGTGCCAGCAGTTCTCCCCGGAGGGCGCGGAGTGGCTACACCTTC
TRBV11-2	-	TRBJ1-3	-	CASSSPGGDTIYF	TGTGCCAGCAGCTCCCCGGGGGGGGACACCATATATTTT
TRBV6-5	-	TRBJ1-1	-	CASSAGAGTEAFF	TGTGCCAGCAGCGCCGGGGCGGGGACTGAAGCTTTCTTT
TRBV15	-	TRBJ2-2	-	CATSRTVLAGELFF	TGTGCCACCAGCAGGACTGTCCTCGCCGGGGAGCTGTTTTTT
TRBV7-2	-	TRBJ2-3	-	CASTLSAERTDTQYF	TGTGCCAGCACCTTATCCGCCGAACGGACAGATACGCAGTATTTT
TRBV3-1/TRBV3-2	TRBD1	TRBJ2-5	-	CASSPGTGGETQYF	TGTGCCAGCAGCCCCGGGACAGGGGGGGAGACCCAGTACTTC
TRBV6-5	-	TRBJ1-2	few	CASNYNYGYTF	TGTGCCAGCAATTATAACTATGGCTACACCTTC
TRBV25-1	TRBD1	TRBJ1-4	-	CASSATGGFEKLFF	TGTGCCAGCAGTGCAACAGGGGGCTTCGAAAAACTGTTTTTT
TRBV29-1	-	TRBJ1-1	-	CSAYGMTGTEAFF	TGCAGCGCCTACGGTATGACGGGCACTGAAGCTTTCTTT
TRBV12-5	-	TRBJ1-3	-	CASGSGRGNTIYF	TGTGCTAGTGGTTCGGGGCGGGGAAACACCATATATTTT
TRBV27	TRBD2	TRBJ2-1	-	CASAAIAGGYNEQFF	TGTGCCAGCGCTGCGATTGCGGGAGGGTACAATGAGCAGTTCTTC
TRBV28	-	TRBJ1-1	-	CASSQNTGSMNTEAFF	TGTGCCAGCAGTCAAAATACAGGGAGTATGAACACTGAAGCTTTCTTT
TRBV28	-	TRBJ1-2	once	CASYTGYYGYTF	TGTGCCAGCTACACAGGCTACTATGGCTACACCTTC
TRBV29-1	TRBD1	TRBJ1-2	-	CSVLQGAYGYTF	TGCAGCGTTCTACAGGGGGCATATGGCTACACCTTC
TRBV27	TRBD2	TRBJ2-1	once	CASSLMKLAGIYNEQFF	TGTGCCAGCAGTCTCATGAAACTAGCGGGGATTTACAATGAGCAGTTCTTC
TRBV9	-	TRBJ2-2	-	CASSVSSGRTGELFF	TGTGCCAGCAGCGTATCCTCTGGGCGGACCGGGGAGCTGTTTTTT
TRBV7-9	TRBD1	TRBJ1-1	-	CASRPGGVTEAFF	TGTGCCAGCAGACCAGGGGGCGTCACTGAAGCTTTCTTT
TRBV5-6	-	TRBJ1-1	once	CASSGGQPRGNTEAFF	TGTGCCAGCAGCGGGGGCCAACCTAGGGGGAACACTGAAGCTTTCTTT
TRBV29-1	TRBD1	TRBJ1-1	-	CSVRTGWIEAFF	TGCAGCGTCCGGACAGGGTGGATTGAAGCTTTCTTT